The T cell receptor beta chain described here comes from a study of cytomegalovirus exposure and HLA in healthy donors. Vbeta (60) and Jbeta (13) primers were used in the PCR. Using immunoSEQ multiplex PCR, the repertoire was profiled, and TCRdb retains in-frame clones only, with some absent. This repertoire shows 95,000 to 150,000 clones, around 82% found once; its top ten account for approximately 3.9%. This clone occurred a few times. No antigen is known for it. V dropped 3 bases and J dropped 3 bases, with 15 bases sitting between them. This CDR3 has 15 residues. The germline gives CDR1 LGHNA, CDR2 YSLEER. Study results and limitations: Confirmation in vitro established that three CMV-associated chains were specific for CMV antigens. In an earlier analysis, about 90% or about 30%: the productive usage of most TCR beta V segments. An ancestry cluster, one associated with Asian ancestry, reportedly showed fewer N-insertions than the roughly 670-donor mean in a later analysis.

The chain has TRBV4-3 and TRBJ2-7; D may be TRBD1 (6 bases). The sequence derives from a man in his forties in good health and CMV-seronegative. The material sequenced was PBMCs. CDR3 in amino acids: CASSQLRDTLYEQYF. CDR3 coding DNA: TGCGCCAGCAGCCAGCTCCGGGACACCCTCTACGAGCAGTACTTC.